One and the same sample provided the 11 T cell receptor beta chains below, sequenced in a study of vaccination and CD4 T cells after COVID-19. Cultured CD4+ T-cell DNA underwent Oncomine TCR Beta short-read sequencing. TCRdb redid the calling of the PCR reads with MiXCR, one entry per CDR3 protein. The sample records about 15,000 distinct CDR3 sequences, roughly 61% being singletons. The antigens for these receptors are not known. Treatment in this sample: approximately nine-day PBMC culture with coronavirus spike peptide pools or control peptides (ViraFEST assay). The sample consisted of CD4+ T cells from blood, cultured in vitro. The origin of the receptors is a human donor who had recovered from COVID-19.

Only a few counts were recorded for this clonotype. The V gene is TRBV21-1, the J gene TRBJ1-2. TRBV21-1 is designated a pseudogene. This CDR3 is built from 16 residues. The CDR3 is CASSKAQGFTNYGYTF. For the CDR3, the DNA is TGTGCCAGCAGCAAAGCGCAGGGATTCACTAACTATGGCTACACCTTC.

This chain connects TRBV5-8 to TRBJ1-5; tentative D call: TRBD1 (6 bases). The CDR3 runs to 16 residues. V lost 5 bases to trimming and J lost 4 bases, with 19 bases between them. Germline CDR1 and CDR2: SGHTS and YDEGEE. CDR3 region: CASSRGLGVGNQPQHF. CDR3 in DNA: TGTGCCAGCAGTCGGGGGCTAGGCGTGGGAAATCAGCCCCAGCATTTT. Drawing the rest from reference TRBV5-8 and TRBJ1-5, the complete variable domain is EAGVTQSPTHLIKTRGQQATLRCSPISGHTSVYWYQQALGLGLQFLLWYDEGEERNRGNFPPRFSGRQFPNYSSELNVNALELEDSALYLCASSRGLGVGNQPQHFGDGTRLSIL.

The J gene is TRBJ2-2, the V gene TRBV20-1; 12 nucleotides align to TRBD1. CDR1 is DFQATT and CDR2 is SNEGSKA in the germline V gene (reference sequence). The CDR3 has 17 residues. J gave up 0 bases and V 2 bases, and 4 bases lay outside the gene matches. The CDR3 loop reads CSARHRDRGPNTGELFF. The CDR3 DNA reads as TGCAGTGCTAGACACCGGGACAGGGGGCCGAACACCGGGGAGCTGTTTTTT.

The CDR3 loop is CASSSSVGNTEAFF. The CDR3 DNA is TGTGCCAGCAGTTCCTCGGTGGGGAACACTGAAGCTTTCTTT. The chain links TRBV12-3 or TRBV12-4 to TRBJ1-1, with no clear D. Trimming took off 4 bases at V and 1 base at J, with 10 bases between the two ends. This CDR3 has 14 amino acids.

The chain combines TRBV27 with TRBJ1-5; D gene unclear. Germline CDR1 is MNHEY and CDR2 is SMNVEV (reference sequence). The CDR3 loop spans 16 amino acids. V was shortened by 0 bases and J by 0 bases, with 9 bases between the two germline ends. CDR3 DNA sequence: TGTGCCAGCAGTTTATCTGCCGGGTATAGCAATCAGCCCCAGCATTTT. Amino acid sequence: CASSLSAGYSNQPQHF.

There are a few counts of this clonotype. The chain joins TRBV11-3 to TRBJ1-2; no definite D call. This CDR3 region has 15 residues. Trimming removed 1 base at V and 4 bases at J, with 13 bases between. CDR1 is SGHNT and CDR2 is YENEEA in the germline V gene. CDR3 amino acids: CASSLGGGPSYGYTF. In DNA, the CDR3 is TGTGCCAGCAGCTTAGGAGGTGGGCCAAGCTATGGCTACACCTTC. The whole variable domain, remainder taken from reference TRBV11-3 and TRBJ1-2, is EAGVVQSPRYKIIEKKQPVAFWCNPISGHNTLYWYLQNLGQGPELLIRYENEEAVDDSQLPKDRFSAERLKGVDSTLKIQPAELGDSAVYLCASSLGGGPSYGYTFGSGTRLTVV.

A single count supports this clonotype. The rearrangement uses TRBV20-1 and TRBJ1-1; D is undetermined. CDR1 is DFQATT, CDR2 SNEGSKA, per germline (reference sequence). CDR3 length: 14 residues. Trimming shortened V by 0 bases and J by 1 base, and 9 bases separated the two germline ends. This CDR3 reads CSARDQVTNTEAFF. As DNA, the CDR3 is TGCAGTGCTAGAGATCAGGTTACGAACACTGAAGCTTTCTTT.

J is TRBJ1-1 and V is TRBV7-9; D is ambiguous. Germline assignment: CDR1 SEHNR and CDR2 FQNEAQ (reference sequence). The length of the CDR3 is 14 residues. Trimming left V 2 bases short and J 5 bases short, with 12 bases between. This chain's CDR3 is CASSLSSSPTEAFF. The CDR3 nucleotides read TGTGCCAGCAGCTTATCTTCATCGCCGACTGAAGCTTTCTTT.

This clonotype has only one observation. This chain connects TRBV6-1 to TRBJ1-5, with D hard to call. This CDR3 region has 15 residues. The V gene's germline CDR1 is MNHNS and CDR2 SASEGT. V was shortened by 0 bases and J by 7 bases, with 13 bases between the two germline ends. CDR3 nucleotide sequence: TGTGCCAGCAGTGAAGCGATTGCCGGCTCCCAGCCCCAGCATTTT. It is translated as CASSEAIAGSQPQHF.

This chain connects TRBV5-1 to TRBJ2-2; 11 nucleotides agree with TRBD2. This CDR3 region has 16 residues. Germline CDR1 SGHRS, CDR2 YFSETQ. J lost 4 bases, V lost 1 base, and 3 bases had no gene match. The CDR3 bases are TGCGCCAGCAGCTTGAGGACTAGCGGGTTCACCGGGGAGCTGTTTTTT. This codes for CASSLRTSGFTGELFF.

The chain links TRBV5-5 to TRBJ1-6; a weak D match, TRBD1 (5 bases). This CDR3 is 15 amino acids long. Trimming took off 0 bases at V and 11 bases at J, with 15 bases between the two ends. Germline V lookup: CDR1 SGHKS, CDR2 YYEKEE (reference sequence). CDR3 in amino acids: CASSLVSGSRTPLHF. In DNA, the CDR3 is TGTGCCAGCAGCTTGGTCTCAGGGAGTCGCACACCCCTCCACTTT.